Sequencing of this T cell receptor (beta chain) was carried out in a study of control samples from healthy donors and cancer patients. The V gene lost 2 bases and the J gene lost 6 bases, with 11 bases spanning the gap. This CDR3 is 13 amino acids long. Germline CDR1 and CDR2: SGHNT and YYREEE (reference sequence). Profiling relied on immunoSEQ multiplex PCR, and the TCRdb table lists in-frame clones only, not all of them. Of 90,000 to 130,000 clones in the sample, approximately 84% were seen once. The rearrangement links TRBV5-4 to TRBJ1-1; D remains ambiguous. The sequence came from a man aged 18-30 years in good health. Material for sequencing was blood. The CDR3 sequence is CASSLQKGSEAFF. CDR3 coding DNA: TGTGCCAGCAGCTTACAAAAGGGATCTGAAGCTTTCTTT.